Described below is a single TCR beta chain sequence and its context. What it binds is unknown. A junction boundary mismatches the germline segment, possibly from a read error. The data stem from a study of tumor-infiltrating lymphocytes in primary liver carcinoma. This CDR3 has 20 residues. The germline V gene encodes CDR1 SGHAT and CDR2 FQNNGV. Bulk tissue was left unsorted, and RNA and DNA were co-extracted from 20-30 mg of it. Viable tumor cells exceeded 80% in all tumor samples. Study results and limitations: Among top clones, only about 7.5-24% appeared in all five tumor regions. Whereas tumor region pairs overlapped more, tumor-adjacent and tumor-blood pairs overlapped less.

From around 520 ng of total RNA, TCR beta-specific cDNA was reverse-transcribed using a constant-region primer. Library construction for TCR beta comprised three nested multiplex PCR rounds performed with slightly modified ARM-PCR. The study ran its first two PCR rounds for around 10 cycles each, using TRBV1-TRBV30 forward primers and a C-beta reverse primer. TCRdb re-derived calls from the multiplex PCR reads in MiXCR, one entry per CDR3 protein. The sample has roughly 20,000 distinct CDR3 sequences, 75% to 80% seen once. The chain uses TRBV11-2 and TRBJ1-1, with 12 bases fitting TRBD1. The source of this sequence is a woman aged 25 to 45 with primary liver carcinoma and hepatitis B virus infection. Input material: liver tumor tissue from sampling region 1. Subset defined: tumor region T1, superior pole. The chain's CDR3 is CAISARDRGRKRWSSTGALF. The CDR3 DNA sequence: TGTGCCATCAGCGCTCGGGACAGGGGGCGCAAGAGGTGGAGTAGCACTGGAGCTTTATTT. Together with reference TRBV11-2 and TRBJ1-1, the CDR3 gives the full variable domain: EAGVAQSPRYKIIEKRQSVAFWCNPISGHATLYWYQQILGQGPKLLIQFQNNGVVDDSQLPKDRFSAERLKGVDSTLKIQPAKLEDSAVYLCAISARDRGRKRWSSTGALFGQGTRLTVV.